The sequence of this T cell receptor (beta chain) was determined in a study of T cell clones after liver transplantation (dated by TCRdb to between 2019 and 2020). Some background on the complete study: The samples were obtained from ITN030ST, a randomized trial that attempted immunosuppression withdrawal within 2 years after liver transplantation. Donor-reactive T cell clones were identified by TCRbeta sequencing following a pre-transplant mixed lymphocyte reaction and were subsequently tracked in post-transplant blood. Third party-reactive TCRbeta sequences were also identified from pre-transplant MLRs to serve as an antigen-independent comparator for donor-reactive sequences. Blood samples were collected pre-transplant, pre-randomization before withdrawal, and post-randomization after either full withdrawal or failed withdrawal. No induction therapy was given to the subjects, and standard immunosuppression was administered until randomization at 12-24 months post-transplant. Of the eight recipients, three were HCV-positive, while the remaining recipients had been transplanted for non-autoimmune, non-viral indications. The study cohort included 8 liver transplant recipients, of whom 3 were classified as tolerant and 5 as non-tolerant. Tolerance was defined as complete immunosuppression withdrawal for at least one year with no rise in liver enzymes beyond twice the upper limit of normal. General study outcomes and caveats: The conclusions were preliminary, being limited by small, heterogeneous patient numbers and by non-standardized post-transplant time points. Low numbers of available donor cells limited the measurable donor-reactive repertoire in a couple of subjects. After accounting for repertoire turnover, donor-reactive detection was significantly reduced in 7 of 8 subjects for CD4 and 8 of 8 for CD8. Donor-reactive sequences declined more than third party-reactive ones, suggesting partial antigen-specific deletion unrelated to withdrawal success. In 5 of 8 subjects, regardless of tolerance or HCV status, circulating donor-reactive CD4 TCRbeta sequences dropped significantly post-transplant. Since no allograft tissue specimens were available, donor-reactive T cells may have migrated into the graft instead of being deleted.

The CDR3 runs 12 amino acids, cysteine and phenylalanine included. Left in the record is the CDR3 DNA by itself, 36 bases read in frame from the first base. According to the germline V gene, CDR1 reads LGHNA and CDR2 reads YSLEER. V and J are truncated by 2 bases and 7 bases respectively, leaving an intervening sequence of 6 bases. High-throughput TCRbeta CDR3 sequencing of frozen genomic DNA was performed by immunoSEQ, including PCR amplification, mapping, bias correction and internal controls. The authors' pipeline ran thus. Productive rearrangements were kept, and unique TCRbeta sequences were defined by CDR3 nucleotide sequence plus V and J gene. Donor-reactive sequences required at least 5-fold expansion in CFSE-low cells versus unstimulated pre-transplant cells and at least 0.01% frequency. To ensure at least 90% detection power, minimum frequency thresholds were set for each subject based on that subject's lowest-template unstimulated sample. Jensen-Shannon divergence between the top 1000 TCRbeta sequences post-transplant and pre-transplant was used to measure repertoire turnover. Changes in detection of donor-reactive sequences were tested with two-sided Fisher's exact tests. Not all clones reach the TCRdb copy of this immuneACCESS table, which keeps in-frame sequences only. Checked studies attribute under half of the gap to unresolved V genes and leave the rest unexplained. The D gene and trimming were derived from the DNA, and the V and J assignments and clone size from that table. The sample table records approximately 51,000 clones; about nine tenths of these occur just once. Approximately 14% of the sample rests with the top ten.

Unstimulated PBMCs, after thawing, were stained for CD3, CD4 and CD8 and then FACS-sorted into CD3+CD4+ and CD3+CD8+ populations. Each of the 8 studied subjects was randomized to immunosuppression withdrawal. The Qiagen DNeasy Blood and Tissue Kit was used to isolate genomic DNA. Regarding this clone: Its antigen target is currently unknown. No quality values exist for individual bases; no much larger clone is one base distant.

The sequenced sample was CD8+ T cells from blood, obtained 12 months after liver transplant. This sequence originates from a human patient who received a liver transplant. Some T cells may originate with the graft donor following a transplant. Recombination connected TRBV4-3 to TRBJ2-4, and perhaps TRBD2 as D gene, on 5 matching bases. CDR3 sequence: CASSQTGNIQYF. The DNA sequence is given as TGCGCCAGCAGCCAAACGGGGAACATTCAGTACTTC.